The rows below give T cell receptor beta chains drawn from one sample of a study of T cell repertoires in cytomegalovirus infection. The antigens of these receptors remain unknown. Each CDR3 protein gets one entry after TCRdb re-called the reads with MiXCR. This sample carries about 770,000 distinct CDR3 sequences, 25% to 35% of them seen once, and the ten largest clones take about an eighth. Sequences were derived from cultured CD8+ T cells from PBMCs, sampled from culture after CMV antigen stimulation. Receptors were obtained from a human donor in good health (CMV status not recorded). Some clones in this sample may be carry-over from other donors' samples. Each CDR3 is given with its conserved first and last residue. The D gene is left open where the match is weak. Size is stated for part of the rows, as once, few or many counts, or as a class when the clone is expanded.

V gene: TRBV12-3/TRBV12-4
J gene: TRBJ1-2
D gene: TRBD1
clone size: -
CDR3 protein: CASSPGGTGGGYTF
CDR3 DNA: TGTGCCAGCAGCCCTGGAGGGACAGGGGGTGGCTACACCTTC

V gene: TRBV27
J gene: TRBJ1-5
D gene: -
clone size: -
CDR3 protein: CASRSGAWDQPQHF
CDR3 DNA: TGTGCCAGCAGAAGTGGGGCTTGGGATCAGCCCCAGCATTTT

V gene: TRBV13
J gene: TRBJ1-6
D gene: -
clone size: many
CDR3 protein: CASSFWTGNSPLHF
CDR3 DNA: TGTGCCAGCAGCTTCTGGACGGGAAATTCACCCCTCCACTTT

V gene: TRBV27
J gene: TRBJ2-7
D gene: TRBD1
clone size: -
CDR3 protein: CASSPIAPGQGKLEQYF
CDR3 DNA: TGTGCCAGCAGTCCGATAGCGCCGGGACAGGGGAAACTTGAGCAGTACTTC

V gene: TRBV27
J gene: TRBJ1-2
D gene: -
clone size: -
CDR3 protein: CASSLQGEVYGYTF
CDR3 DNA: TGTGCCAGCAGTCTACAAGGGGAGGTCTATGGCTACACCTTC

V gene: TRBV2
J gene: TRBJ1-2
D gene: TRBD1
clone size: -
CDR3 protein: CASTSGTAYGYTF
CDR3 DNA: TGTGCCAGCACCTCCGGGACAGCCTATGGCTACACCTTC

V gene: TRBV14
J gene: TRBJ2-1
D gene: TRBD2
clone size: few
CDR3 protein: CASTGLAGTRYNEQFF
CDR3 DNA: TGTGCCAGCACCGGACTAGCGGGGACCCGGTACAATGAGCAGTTCTTC

V gene: TRBV19
J gene: TRBJ2-3
D gene: TRBD2
clone size: -
CDR3 protein: CASWDYGTDTQYF
CDR3 DNA: TGTGCCAGTTGGGACTACGGCACAGATACGCAGTATTTT

V gene: TRBV5-4
J gene: TRBJ1-4
D gene: TRBD1
clone size: -
CDR3 protein: CASSLEFRRQGSGPNEKLFF
CDR3 DNA: TGTGCCAGCAGCTTGGAATTTCGTCGACAGGGAAGTGGACCTAATGAAAAACTGTTTTTT

V gene: TRBV6-2/TRBV6-3
J gene: TRBJ2-3
D gene: -
clone size: many
CDR3 protein: CASSYSTAPDTQYF
CDR3 DNA: TGTGCCAGCAGTTACTCGACAGCCCCTGATACGCAGTATTTT

V gene: TRBV7-9
J gene: TRBJ1-3
D gene: -
clone size: few
CDR3 protein: CASSPLGDTIYF
CDR3 DNA: TGTGCCAGCAGCCCTCTGGGGGACACCATATATTTT

V gene: TRBV7-9
J gene: TRBJ2-2
D gene: -
clone size: -
CDR3 protein: CASSLASYRNTGELFF
CDR3 DNA: TGTGCCAGCAGCTTAGCCTCCTACCGGAACACCGGGGAGCTGTTTTTT

V gene: TRBV4-1
J gene: TRBJ2-5
D gene: TRBD2
clone size: -
CDR3 protein: CASSGLSSGGETQYF
CDR3 DNA: TGCGCCAGCAGCGGGTTGAGTAGCGGGGGCGAGACCCAGTACTTC

V gene: TRBV12-3/TRBV12-4
J gene: TRBJ1-1
D gene: -
clone size: many
CDR3 protein: CASRPEKDYPGTEAFF
CDR3 DNA: TGTGCCAGCAGGCCCGAGAAGGATTACCCGGGCACTGAAGCTTTCTTT

V gene: TRBV14
J gene: TRBJ2-5
D gene: TRBD2
clone size: few
CDR3 protein: CASSPQLAVQETQYF
CDR3 DNA: TGTGCCAGCAGCCCCCAACTAGCGGTCCAAGAGACCCAGTACTTC

V gene: TRBV27
J gene: TRBJ2-5
D gene: TRBD1
clone size: -
CDR3 protein: CASSLVPGQSQETQYF
CDR3 DNA: TGTGCCAGCAGCCTTGTCCCGGGACAGTCTCAAGAGACCCAGTACTTC

V gene: TRBV6-6
J gene: TRBJ1-3
D gene: -
clone size: few
CDR3 protein: CASSYSMAGAAGNTIYF
CDR3 DNA: TGTGCCAGCAGTTACTCGATGGCGGGGGCCGCTGGAAACACCATATATTTT

V gene: TRBV7-2
J gene: TRBJ1-1
D gene: -
clone size: many
CDR3 protein: CASRGEYTEAFF
CDR3 DNA: TGTGCCAGCAGGGGGGAATACACTGAAGCTTTCTTT

V gene: TRBV28
J gene: TRBJ2-3
D gene: -
clone size: -
CDR3 protein: CASSRDPWTGFLDTQYF
CDR3 DNA: TGTGCCAGCAGCCGAGACCCCTGGACGGGATTTCTAGATACGCAGTATTTT

V gene: TRBV2
J gene: TRBJ2-5
D gene: -
clone size: -
CDR3 protein: CASSEGSLYQETQYF
CDR3 DNA: TGTGCCAGCAGTGAGGGTAGCCTGTACCAAGAGACCCAGTACTTC

V gene: TRBV10-3
J gene: TRBJ2-3
D gene: -
clone size: -
CDR3 protein: CAISEPSYTDTQYF
CDR3 DNA: TGTGCCATCAGTGAGCCTTCATACACAGATACGCAGTATTTT

V gene: TRBV2
J gene: TRBJ2-1
D gene: -
clone size: -
CDR3 protein: CASSEGRHNEQFF
CDR3 DNA: TGTGCCAGCAGTGAGGGGCGGCACAATGAGCAGTTCTTC

V gene: TRBV28
J gene: TRBJ1-2
D gene: -
clone size: -
CDR3 protein: CASSFELYGYTF
CDR3 DNA: TGTGCCAGCAGTTTCGAGCTCTATGGCTACACCTTC

V gene: TRBV7-6
J gene: TRBJ2-1
D gene: -
clone size: many
CDR3 protein: CASSSVPMWGEQFF
CDR3 DNA: TGTGCCAGCAGCTCAGTCCCTATGTGGGGTGAGCAGTTCTTC

V gene: TRBV18
J gene: TRBJ1-1
D gene: -
clone size: -
CDR3 protein: CASSPVARSAAFF
CDR3 DNA: TGTGCCAGCTCACCTGTCGCTCGGTCAGCCGCTTTCTTT

V gene: TRBV4-1
J gene: TRBJ1-1
D gene: TRBD1
clone size: few
CDR3 protein: CASSQTLPGQMNTEAFF
CDR3 DNA: TGCGCCAGCAGCCAAACCTTACCGGGACAGATGAACACTGAAGCTTTCTTT

V gene: TRBV6-2/TRBV6-3
J gene: TRBJ2-1
D gene: -
clone size: few
CDR3 protein: CASSYAGGVYNEQFF
CDR3 DNA: TGTGCCAGCAGTTACGCAGGGGGGGTTTACAATGAGCAGTTCTTC

V gene: TRBV9
J gene: TRBJ1-2
D gene: -
clone size: -
CDR3 protein: CASSPEQGSAYGYTF
CDR3 DNA: TGTGCCAGCAGCCCCGAACAAGGGTCCGCCTATGGCTACACCTTC

V gene: TRBV20-1
J gene: TRBJ2-7
D gene: -
clone size: -
CDR3 protein: CSARDPVYRYEQYF
CDR3 DNA: TGCAGTGCTAGAGATCCAGTTTATAGGTACGAGCAGTACTTC

V gene: TRBV5-6
J gene: TRBJ2-7
D gene: -
clone size: -
CDR3 protein: CASSQTDYEQYF
CDR3 DNA: TGTGCCAGCTCCCAGACCGACTACGAGCAGTACTTC

V gene: TRBV12-3/TRBV12-4
J gene: TRBJ2-7
D gene: TRBD1
clone size: few
CDR3 protein: CASTATGPSSYEQYF
CDR3 DNA: TGTGCCAGCACCGCGACAGGGCCCAGCTCCTACGAGCAGTACTTC

V gene: TRBV6-5
J gene: TRBJ2-6
D gene: -
clone size: -
CDR3 protein: CASSPQVSGANVLTF
CDR3 DNA: TGTGCCAGCAGCCCCCAAGTCTCTGGGGCCAACGTCCTGACTTTC

V gene: TRBV12-3/TRBV12-4
J gene: TRBJ1-1
D gene: -
clone size: -
CDR3 protein: CASSLGWGLNTEAFF
CDR3 DNA: TGTGCCAGCAGTTTAGGGTGGGGGCTTAACACTGAAGCTTTCTTT

V gene: TRBV6-5
J gene: TRBJ2-1
D gene: TRBD1
clone size: few
CDR3 protein: CASTPGTGPYNEQFF
CDR3 DNA: TGTGCCAGCACCCCAGGGACAGGACCTTACAATGAGCAGTTCTTC

V gene: TRBV7-8
J gene: TRBJ1-2
D gene: -
clone size: -
CDR3 protein: CASSLRNSYGYTF
CDR3 DNA: TGTGCCAGCAGCTTAAGAAACAGCTATGGCTACACCTTC

V gene: TRBV6-8
J gene: TRBJ2-6
D gene: -
clone size: -
CDR3 protein: CASSIDSWGPTSGANVLTF
CDR3 DNA: TGTGCCAGCAGTATCGACTCTTGGGGCCCCACCTCTGGGGCCAACGTCCTGACTTTC

V gene: TRBV29-1
J gene: TRBJ2-1
D gene: TRBD2
clone size: -
CDR3 protein: CSVGSGFPNNEQFF
CDR3 DNA: TGCAGCGTTGGTAGCGGGTTCCCTAACAATGAGCAGTTCTTC

V gene: TRBV19
J gene: TRBJ1-1
D gene: -
clone size: -
CDR3 protein: CASSKRGIYTEAFF
CDR3 DNA: TGTGCCAGTAGTAAACGGGGCATCTACACTGAAGCTTTCTTT

V gene: TRBV7-2
J gene: TRBJ1-6
D gene: -
clone size: few
CDR3 protein: CASSAQEGYYNSPLHF
CDR3 DNA: TGTGCCAGCAGCGCCCAAGAGGGGTACTATAATTCACCCCTCCACTTT

V gene: TRBV7-9
J gene: TRBJ1-2
D gene: TRBD1
clone size: few
CDR3 protein: CASSLHRDRGNGYTF
CDR3 DNA: TGTGCCAGCAGCTTACACCGGGACAGGGGGAATGGCTACACCTTC

V gene: TRBV6-1
J gene: TRBJ1-2
D gene: -
clone size: -
CDR3 protein: CASMRYSLDYGYTF
CDR3 DNA: TGTGCCAGCATGAGGTATTCCCTTGACTATGGCTACACCTTC

V gene: TRBV6-6
J gene: TRBJ1-1
D gene: -
clone size: -
CDR3 protein: CASTQARGAFF
CDR3 DNA: TGTGCCAGTACTCAAGCGCGGGGAGCTTTCTTT

V gene: TRBV7-9
J gene: TRBJ2-6
D gene: TRBD1
clone size: few
CDR3 protein: CASSLVPDRASILLTF
CDR3 DNA: TGTGCCAGCAGCTTAGTCCCCGACAGGGCCTCCATCCTCCTGACTTTC

V gene: TRBV5-1
J gene: TRBJ1-4
D gene: -
clone size: few
CDR3 protein: CASSLAGAATNEKLFF
CDR3 DNA: TGCGCCAGCAGCTTGGCCGGGGCAGCAACTAATGAAAAACTGTTTTTT

V gene: TRBV11-3
J gene: TRBJ2-5
D gene: TRBD2
clone size: -
CDR3 protein: CATSGGNQETQYF
CDR3 DNA: TGTGCCACTAGCGGGGGTAACCAAGAGACCCAGTACTTC

V gene: TRBV7-6
J gene: TRBJ2-7
D gene: -
clone size: many
CDR3 protein: CASSPTGTEGEQYF
CDR3 DNA: TGTGCCAGCAGCCCGACAGGCACCGAGGGGGAGCAGTACTTC

V gene: TRBV7-8
J gene: TRBJ1-2
D gene: TRBD1
clone size: many
CDR3 protein: CASSSRDRERTNYGYTF
CDR3 DNA: TGTGCCAGCAGCTCCCGGGACAGGGAAAGGACTAACTATGGCTACACCTTC

V gene: TRBV19
J gene: TRBJ2-1
D gene: -
clone size: -
CDR3 protein: CASSMAAEPGGEQFF
CDR3 DNA: TGTGCCAGTAGTATGGCGGCGGAGCCTGGTGGGGAGCAGTTCTTC

V gene: TRBV2
J gene: TRBJ2-3
D gene: -
clone size: few
CDR3 protein: CASQGPPQYF
CDR3 DNA: TGTGCCTCTCAGGGGCCCCCGCAGTATTTT